The 5 T cell receptor beta chains given below trace back to one sample, sequenced in a study of T cells in Graves' hyperthyroidism and ophthalmopathy. TCR beta CDR3 regions were amplified from RNA transcripts. HTBI primers were the set used in a first-round RT-PCR of the TCR CDR3. In TCRdb, the multiplex PCR reads were re-called with MiXCR into one record per CDR3 protein. The table has around 300,000 distinct CDR3 sequences, roughly 13% seen once; the top ten hold roughly 7.9%. Source material: blood. The receptors were sampled from a middle-aged woman with Graves' hyperthyroidism.

In this sample, this clonotype turned up many times. The chain combines TRBV19 with TRBJ2-1, with 7 nucleotides matching TRBD2. Unmatched junction bases numbered 6, after V lost 0 bases and J lost 4 bases. Germline V CDR1 and CDR2: LNHDA, SQIVND (reference sequence). The CDR3 contains 16 residues. The CDR3 is CASSIDLGGGYNEQFF. CDR3 nucleotide sequence: TGTGCCAGTAGTATAGATCTTGGGGGGGGATACAATGAGCAGTTCTTC.

This clonotype was found many times. The chain couples TRBV12-3 or TRBV12-4 to TRBJ2-7; 10 bases match TRBD2. The CDR3 spans 15 residues. Trimming at V came to 6 bases and at J to 2 bases, leaving 7 bases not matched to a gene. CDR3 DNA: TGTGCCAGCAGCCTCGGGACTAGCGTCACCTACGAGCAGTACTTC. Protein product: CASSLGTSVTYEQYF.

This clonotype was seen only a few times. This may be a read error, as it is one base from a much larger clone. The genes are TRBV7-3 and TRBJ1-1; D gene unclear. The CDR3 extends over 13 amino acids. Per germline, CDR1 SGHTA and CDR2 FQGTGA. The CDR3 reads CASSLYMNTGAFF. In DNA form, the CDR3 reads TGTGCCAGCAGCTTATACATGAACACTGGAGCTTTCTTT.

There are many counts of this clonotype. The chain joins TRBV5-6 to TRBJ2-1; TRBD1 aligns across 7 bases. After removal of 6 bases from V and 2 bases from J, the junction contained 5 bases not matched to a gene. The CDR3 has 14 residues. Germline values: CDR1 SGHDT, CDR2 YYEEEE. The CDR3 is CASKNRGAYNEQFF. CDR3 DNA sequence: TGTGCCAGCAAGAACAGGGGAGCCTACAATGAGCAGTTCTTC.

Regarding this clonotype: This sequence may be a read error, since a much larger clone differs from it by one base. This chain uses TRBV10-3 with TRBJ2-2; no definite D call. Trimming left V 9 bases short and J 7 bases short, with 18 bases between. The CDR3 consists of 14 residues. CDR1 ENHRY and CDR2 SYGVKD come from the germline V gene. As DNA, the CDR3 is TGTGCCATTGGGAAGGATCGACACATCGGGGAGCTGTTTTTT. The encoded protein is CAIGKDRHIGELFF.